These 9 T cell receptor beta chains were sequenced from one sample in a study of response to subunit inactivated influenza vaccine. TCRdb called the RT-PCR reads again in MiXCR, with one record for every CDR3 protein. The data contain 500,000 to 600,000 distinct CDR3 sequences, about 11% of them singletons. A further study also used this sample, focusing on T cells expressing NK-cell markers. That work contributes: With UMIs, 5'RACE template switching was used to make TCR beta cDNA.

The specimen comprised PBMCs from blood, sampled on the day of vaccination. The origin of the receptors is a man aged 45 to 65 who received an inactivated influenza vaccine.

This clonotype was found many times. The gene calls are TRBV6-2 or TRBV6-3 and TRBJ2-1; TRBD2 aligns across 7 bases. The V gene's germline CDR1 is MNHEY and CDR2 SVGEGT. This CDR3 comprises 16 residues. The V gene end was trimmed by 4 bases and the J gene end by 2 bases; junction bases not matched to a gene: 8. This CDR3 is CASSLVSGRAYNEQFF. Here the CDR3 DNA reads TGTGCCAGCAGTTTAGTTAGTGGGAGGGCCTACAATGAGCAGTTCTTC.

This clonotype was detected a few times. This chain links TRBV7-2 with TRBJ1-5, with 7 bases lining up with TRBD1. V lost 3 bases to trimming and J lost 0 bases; unmatched junction nucleotides: 5. Germline V gives CDR1 SGHTA, CDR2 FQGNSA. This CDR3 has 16 amino acids. The CDR3 DNA reads as TGTGCCAGCAGCTTGCGGACAGGCCTTAGCAATCAGCCCCAGCATTTT. This encodes CASSLRTGLSNQPQHF.

Here the CDR3 DNA reads TGTGCCAGCAGTTACTCGAGGTGGCAGGGCAACGAGCAGTACTTC. Its translation: CASSYSRWQGNEQYF. The chain is built from TRBV6-2 or TRBV6-3 and TRBJ2-7, with a weak D call TRBD1 (5 bases). The CDR3 sequence is 15 residues long. Trimming stripped 0 bases from V and 5 bases from J, with 14 bases between. CDR1 is MNHEY, CDR2 SVGEGT, per germline.

This clonotype was detected ten times or more. The V gene is TRBV20-1, the J gene TRBJ1-2; D is perhaps TRBD1 (5 bases). The CDR3 extends over 14 amino acids. The V gene's germline CDR1 is DFQATT and CDR2 SNEGSKA (reference sequence). The V gene lost 2 bases and the J gene lost 0 bases, with 10 bases spanning the gap. Written as DNA, the CDR3 is TGCAGTGCTAGACCCCGGGGGACTAACTATGGCTACACCTTC. This codes for CSARPRGTNYGYTF.

This chain uses TRBV20-1 with TRBJ2-1, with 11 bases aligning to TRBD2. Germline CDR1 reads DFQATT; CDR2 reads SNEGSKA (reference sequence). V gave up 3 bases and J gave up 4 bases; unmatched junction bases: 5. This CDR3 has 15 amino acids. The CDR3 region has the DNA TGCAGTGCTAGCCGTAGCGGGAGGGATTACAATGAGCAGTTCTTC. The encoded protein is CSASRSGRDYNEQFF.

This clonotype was seen a few times. The rearrangement links TRBV27 to TRBJ1-5; no definite D call. CDR1 MNHEY and CDR2 SMNVEV come from the germline V gene (reference sequence). The V gene lost 6 bases and the J gene lost 1 base, with 10 bases spanning the gap. The CDR3 covers 14 residues. DNA for the CDR3: TGTGCCAGCAGAGGAGGGTCGAGCAATCAGCCCCAGCATTTT. Its translation is CASRGGSSNQPQHF.

This clonotype occurred many times. This chain joins TRBV29-1 and TRBJ2-7, with 8 bases fitting TRBD2. CDR1 and CDR2 (germline): SQVTM, ANQGSEA. The CDR3 sequence is 12 residues long. The trim removed 4 bases at V and 5 bases at J, leaving 4 bases unmatched. DNA of the CDR3: TGCAGCGTTGGGCTAGCGGGTCACGAGCAGTACTTC. It translates to CSVGLAGHEQYF.

This clonotype was seen more than once but under ten times. The chain carries TRBV9 and TRBJ2-5; D is uncertain. Germline loops: CDR1 SGDLS, CDR2 YYNGEE. The CDR3 totals 13 residues. The ends were cut back, 2 bases at V and 5 bases at J, with 10 bases in the middle. CDR3 nucleotide sequence: TGTGCCAGCAGCGTGGGCCCCGGTGAGACCCAGTACTTC. Protein: CASSVGPGETQYF. The complete variable domain, with remaining parts taken from reference TRBV9 and TRBJ2-5, reads DSGVTQTPKHLITATGQRVTLRCSPRSGDLSVYWYQQSLDQGLQFLIQYYNGEERAKGNILERFSAQQFPDLHSELNLSSLELGDSALYFCASSVGPGETQYFGPGTRLLVL.

This clonotype has more than one count but fewer than ten. The chain has TRBV6-5 and TRBJ2-5; the match to TRBD1 covers 7 bases. There are 15 residues in the CDR3. V lost 1 base to trimming and J lost 5 bases; unmatched junction nucleotides: 7. In germline, CDR1 is MNHEY, CDR2 SVGAGI. In nucleotides, the CDR3 is TGTGCCAGCAGTTACTGGACAGGCGGAGCGGAGACCCAGTACTTC. It is translated as CASSYWTGGAETQYF.